This entry features one TCR beta chain sequence. CDR3 length: 15 amino acids. Germline values: CDR1 MNHEY, CDR2 SVGAGI. Trimming shortened V by 5 bases and J by 0 bases, and 11 bases separated the two germline ends. The sample is drawn from a study of tumor T cells in aggressive B-cell lymphoma. Some clones are missing from TCRdb's copy, which holds only in-frame ones; the method was immunoSEQ multiplex PCR. The sample holds under 700 clones; 80% to 90% are singletons and the top ten take 6% to 7.5%. The sequence derives from an adult with diffuse large B cell lymphoma. Sequenced: tumor tissue. This chain connects TRBV6-5 to TRBJ2-1; D possibly corresponds to TRBD1 (6 bases). CDR3 coding DNA: TGTGCCAGCAGTAGGGACACTTACTCCTACAATGAGCAGTTCTTC. Its translation is CASSRDTYSYNEQFF.